Following are 30 T cell receptor beta chains from one sample sequenced in a study of blood T cell repertoires in COVID-19. The protocol was immunoSEQ multiplex PCR, while the TCRdb copy is restricted to in-frame clones and leaves out a portion. Seen here are about 260,000 clones, approximately 82% observed once, and the top ten hold under 2%. The sample was peripheral blood. These receptors were collected from a woman older than 75 with acute or convalescent COVID-19.

The chain is built from TRBV18 and TRBJ1-3, with 9 positions matching TRBD1. Looked up from germline, CDR1 is KGHSH and CDR2 is LQKENI. Trimming at V came to 3 bases and at J to 1 base, leaving 4 bases not matched to a gene. CDR3 length equals 16 residues. The chain's CDR3 is CASSPGGQGSGNTIYF. The CDR3 nucleotides read TGTGCCAGCTCACCTGGCGGACAGGGGTCTGGAAACACCATATATTTT.

The chain has TRBV28 and TRBJ2-3; 8 positions match TRBD1. The CDR3 consists of 18 residues. The germline CDR1 and CDR2 sequences are MDHEN and SYDVKM. J lost 1 base, V lost 5 bases, and 14 bases had no gene match. The CDR3: CASSAPQGASGRTDTQYF. CDR3 in DNA: TGTGCCAGCAGTGCGCCGCAGGGGGCGTCGGGACGCACAGATACGCAGTATTTT.

The DNA for the CDR3 is TGTGCCAGCAGTTTACTTGGGCTGGCGGGGAATGAGCAGTTCTTC. As protein: CASSLLGLAGNEQFF. The V call is TRBV28, the J call TRBJ2-1; tentatively, D is TRBD2 (6 bases). V lost 2 bases to trimming and J lost 7 bases, with 15 bases between them. The germline V gene has CDR1 MDHEN and CDR2 SYDVKM. There are 15 residues in the CDR3.

This chain joins TRBV4-2 and TRBJ2-1; D unresolved. The CDR3 runs to 16 residues. The V gene's germline CDR1 is LGHNA and CDR2 YNFKEQ. V lost 0 bases and J lost 2, with 11 bases in between. CDR3 loop: CASSQDQDPPYNEQFF. DNA for the CDR3: TGTGCCAGCAGCCAAGACCAGGATCCCCCCTACAATGAGCAGTTCTTC.

The J gene is TRBJ2-1, the V gene TRBV27; 10 nucleotides line up with TRBD2. The CDR3 is made up of 15 amino acids. CDR1 and CDR2 (germline): MNHEY, SMNVEV (reference sequence). V trimming: 5 bases; J trimming: 8 bases; junction bases outside the gene matches: 9. CDR3 DNA sequence: TGTGCCAGCAGTGGACTAGCGGAATTAGCAGATGAGCAGTTCTTC. It is translated as CASSGLAELADEQFF.

The V and J genes are TRBV12-3 or TRBV12-4 and TRBJ1-5; D uncertain. The CDR3 loop spans 13 amino acids. Trimming left V 7 bases short and J 6 bases short, with 13 bases between. The CDR3 bases are TGTGCCAGCATGAGGTTTGGAGGTCAGCCCCAGCATTTT. Its protein product is CASMRFGGQPQHF.

This clone has more than one count but fewer than ten. The rearrangement joins TRBV4-2 to TRBJ2-1; tentative D call: TRBD1 (6 bases). With 2 bases removed from V and 8 bases from J, the gap between germline ends came to 16 bases. The CDR3 contains 15 residues. Looked up from germline, CDR1 is LGHNA and CDR2 is YNFKEQ. The CDR3 nucleotides read TGTGCCAGCAGCCAATCAGGGGCCTTGCGCGATGAGCAGTTCTTC. Protein product: CASSQSGALRDEQFF.

The rearrangement uses TRBV29-1 and TRBJ1-4; D gene ambiguous. Germline V gene lookup returns CDR1 SQVTM and CDR2 ANQGSEA. The CDR3 totals 11 residues. The germline V and J ends were trimmed by 2 bases and 8 bases, with 6 bases remaining between them. The CDR3, as DNA: TGCAGCGTTGAATCCAGGGAAAAACTGTTTTTT. Translated: CSVESREKLFF.

The table lists this clone with a few counts. This chain connects TRBV7-2 to TRBJ2-5; D ambiguous. V lost 5 bases and J lost 5, with 6 bases in between. Germline CDR1 reads SGHTA; CDR2 reads FQGNSA. The CDR3 covers 11 residues. The CDR3 nucleotides are TGTGCCAGCAGCCCCGGGGAGACCCAGTACTTC. Translation: CASSPGETQYF.

This clone has just one count. The chain carries TRBV27 and TRBJ1-5; unclear D gene. The CDR3 is 13 amino acids. The V gene lost 5 bases and the J gene lost 6 bases, with 11 bases spanning the gap. Per the germline V gene, CDR1 is MNHEY and CDR2 is SMNVEV (reference sequence). The CDR3 spells CASSVTWSQPQHF. CDR3 nucleotide sequence: TGTGCCAGCAGTGTCACTTGGAGTCAGCCCCAGCATTTT.

The chain couples TRBV5-4 to TRBJ1-1, with TRBD1 identical over 9 bases. V shed 3 bases, J shed 1 base, and the junction held 4 bases outside the gene matches. CDR3 length equals 15 residues. Germline-derived CDR1 and CDR2 are SGHNT and YYREEE (reference sequence). The chain's CDR3 is CASSSLDRGNTEAFF. For the CDR3, the DNA is TGTGCCAGCAGCTCCCTGGACAGGGGGAACACTGAAGCTTTCTTT.

V is TRBV3-1 (or the pseudogene TRBV3-2) and J is TRBJ1-6; 9 nucleotides line up with TRBD1. The CDR3 contains 15 residues. The J segment lost 7 bases and the V segment lost 3 bases, leaving 4 bases of the junction unmatched. In germline, CDR1 is LGHDT, CDR2 YNNKEL (reference sequence). The CDR3 region is CASSHGTGRNSPLHF. CDR3 coding DNA: TGTGCCAGCAGCCACGGGACAGGGAGAAATTCACCCCTCCACTTT.

The chain carries TRBV28 and TRBJ1-1, with TRBD1 identical over 10 bases. Germline CDR1 MDHEN, CDR2 SYDVKM. After removal of 7 bases from V and 11 bases from J, the junction contained 13 bases not matched to a gene. There are 14 residues in the CDR3. CDR3 protein: CASNLGQGRGVAFF. In DNA, the CDR3 is TGTGCCAGCAACCTGGGACAGGGGAGGGGGGTGGCTTTCTTT.

V and J are TRBV12-3 or TRBV12-4 and TRBJ2-5, with D unclear. This CDR3 is 11 amino acids long. Between the trimmed V and J ends, which lost 4 bases and 5 bases, there was a span of 5 bases. CDR3 region: CASSSQETQYF. For the CDR3, the DNA is TGTGCCAGCAGTTCCCAGGAGACCCAGTACTTC.

Concerning this clone: The same CDR3 can be traced to other DNA sequences in this sample. The chain has TRBV7-3 and TRBJ1-2; no definite D call. Between the trimmed V and J ends, which lost 0 bases and 8 bases, there was a span of 10 bases. Looked up from germline, CDR1 is SGHTA and CDR2 is FQGTGA. The CDR3 is 13 residues long. The CDR3 coding sequence is TGTGCCAGCAGCTTAACGCAGGCGTCGGGCTACACCTTC. Translated, it gives CASSLTQASGYTF.

The rearrangement links TRBV19 to TRBJ1-2; 7 nucleotides agree with TRBD1. CDR1 LNHDA and CDR2 SQIVND come from the germline V gene (reference sequence). This CDR3 has 14 amino acids. V shed 5 bases, J shed 3 bases, and the junction held 6 bases outside the gene matches. CDR3 residues: CASSPRQGYYGYTF. In DNA form, the CDR3 reads TGTGCCAGTAGTCCCCGACAGGGATACTATGGCTACACCTTC. Full variable domain (rest looked up from reference TRBV19 and TRBJ1-2): DGGITQSPKYLFRKEGQNVTLSCEQNLNHDAMYWYRQDPGQGLRLIYYSQIVNDFQKGDIAEGYSVSREKKESFPLTVTSAQKNPTAFYLCASSPRQGYYGYTFGSGTRLTVV.

The CDR3, as DNA: TGTGCCAGCAGCTTAGTTAGTGGCACTAGCGGGTCGGGGGAGACCCAGTACTTC. Translation: CASSLVSGTSGSGETQYF. The chain joins TRBV7-2 to TRBJ2-5; the match to TRBD2 covers 9 bases. The germline CDR1 and CDR2 sequences are SGHTA and FQGNSA. CDR3 length: 18 amino acids. The V and J ends lost 1 base and 5 bases, in that order; junction bases with no gene match: 14.

Regarding this clone: An end of the junction does not agree with germline; a read error may underlie this. The gene calls are TRBV5-1 and TRBJ2-7, with TRBD2 as a possible D gene (6 bases). The CDR3 is made up of 13 amino acids. Per the germline V gene, CDR1 is SGHRS and CDR2 is YFSETQ. Here the CDR3 reads CASSLAGGAHGGF. The CDR3 bases are TGCGCCAGCAGCTTGGCCGGAGGGGCGCATGGGGGCTTC.

This clone was recorded only once. The V and J genes are TRBV19 and TRBJ2-2, with 8 bases aligning to TRBD1. The CDR3 totals 16 residues. CDR1 is LNHDA and CDR2 is SQIVND in the germline V gene (reference sequence). J lost 6 bases, V lost 3 bases, and 9 bases had no gene match. Here the CDR3 reads CASSIQGQGRAGELFF. The DNA for the CDR3 is TGTGCCAGTAGTATCCAAGGACAGGGTAGGGCCGGGGAGCTGTTTTTT. Filled out from reference TRBV19 and TRBJ2-2, the complete variable domain reads DGGITQSPKYLFRKEGQNVTLSCEQNLNHDAMYWYRQDPGQGLRLIYYSQIVNDFQKGDIAEGYSVSREKKESFPLTVTSAQKNPTAFYLCASSIQGQGRAGELFFGEGSRLTVL.

V is TRBV3-1 (or the pseudogene TRBV3-2) and J is TRBJ1-5, with D perhaps TRBD1 (6 bases). Germline V lookup: CDR1 LGHDT, CDR2 YNNKEL (reference sequence). V was clipped by 3 bases and J by 2 bases, with 14 bases between them. CDR3 length: 16 residues. The CDR3 reads CASSHGQGKGNQPQHF. In nucleotides, the CDR3 is TGTGCCAGCAGCCACGGGCAGGGGAAGGGCAATCAGCCCCAGCATTTT.

The chain carries TRBV7-3 and TRBJ2-6, with no clear D. Germline assignment: CDR1 SGHTA and CDR2 FQGTGA. The CDR3 consists of 13 residues. V lost 4 bases, J lost 3 bases, and 4 bases lay in between. The CDR3 protein is CASSSVGANVLTF. CDR3 DNA: TGTGCCAGCAGCTCGGTTGGGGCCAACGTCCTGACTTTC. The full variable domain, in which reference TRBV7-3 and TRBJ2-6 provide the parts outside the CDR3, is GAGVSQTPSNKVTEKGKYVELRCDPISGHTALYWYRQSLGQGPEFLIYFQGTGAADDSGLPNDRFFAVRPEGSVSTLKIQRTERGDSAVYLCASSSVGANVLTFGAGSRLTVL.

The chain recombines TRBV7-6 with TRBJ2-3; 10 positions agree with TRBD2. The V and J ends lost 3 bases and 6 bases, in that order; junction bases with no gene match: 12. CDR3 length: 17 residues. Germline CDR1 is SGHVS and CDR2 is FNYEAQ. CDR3 in amino acids: CASSLQVSATSGDTQYF. The CDR3 DNA follows: TGTGCCAGCAGCTTGCAAGTATCGGCGACTAGCGGGGATACGCAGTATTTT.

The genes are TRBV27 and TRBJ1-4; no definite D call. Looked up from germline, CDR1 is MNHEY and CDR2 is SMNVEV (reference sequence). The CDR3 is 13 amino acids. V was shortened by 8 bases and J by 0 bases, with 7 bases between the two germline ends. The CDR3 sequence is CASGDATNEKLFF. The DNA of the CDR3 is TGTGCCAGCGGAGACGCAACTAATGAAAAACTGTTTTTT.

This clone was counted once. V is TRBV4-3 and J is TRBJ1-1, with TRBD1 as a possible D gene (5 bases). The CDR3 has 16 residues. V lost 0 bases and J lost 4, with 15 bases in between. Germline V gene lookup returns CDR1 LGHNA and CDR2 YSLEER. The CDR3 region is CASSQDLVQGGTEAFF. As DNA, the CDR3 is TGCGCCAGCAGCCAAGATCTCGTTCAGGGTGGCACTGAAGCTTTCTTT.

The rearrangement uses TRBV27 and TRBJ1-2; 8 bases match TRBD1. Germline-derived CDR1 and CDR2 are MNHEY and SMNVEV (reference sequence). The CDR3 is 14 amino acids. Unmatched junction bases numbered 4, after V lost 5 bases and J lost 2 bases. The CDR3, as DNA: TGTGCCAGCAGTCCCCGACAGGGGAACTATGGCTACACCTTC. Translated: CASSPRQGNYGYTF.

The J gene is TRBJ2-5, the V gene TRBV5-1; the match to TRBD2 covers 8 bases. CDR1 is SGHRS, CDR2 YFSETQ, per germline. Trimming took 3 bases from V and 6 from J; bases not matched to a gene: 10. The length of the CDR3 is 15 residues. As DNA, the CDR3 is TGCGCCAGCAGCTGGGAAGCGGGGGCCGTAAAGACCCAGTACTTC. Translating it yields CASSWEAGAVKTQYF. The full variable domain, completed using reference TRBV5-1 and TRBJ2-5, is KAGVTQTPRYLIKTRGQQVTLSCSPISGHRSVSWYQQTPGQGLQFLFEYFSETQRNKGNFPGRFSGRQFSNSRSEMNVSTLELGDSALYLCASSWEAGAVKTQYFGPGTRLLVL.

The V call is TRBV5-1, the J call TRBJ2-5; 8 bases agree with TRBD2. The junction had 11 bases not matched to a gene; V was cut back by 5 bases and J by 5 bases. This CDR3 is 15 amino acids long. In germline, CDR1 is SGHRS, CDR2 YFSETQ. The CDR3 DNA reads as TGCGCCAGCAGGCGCGGGGGGTCCCCCGAGGAGACCCAGTACTTC. It translates to CASRRGGSPEETQYF.

The V and J genes are TRBV7-8 and TRBJ2-3; possibly TRBD2 for D (6 bases). V dropped 7 bases and J dropped 0 bases, with 14 bases sitting between them. Germline CDR1 is SGHVS and CDR2 is FQNEAQ. The CDR3 covers 15 residues. DNA of the CDR3: TGTGCCAGCACTGGAAGGAGGGGCAGCACAGATACGCAGTATTTT. Amino acid sequence: CASTGRRGSTDTQYF.

The chain recombines TRBV5-1 with TRBJ2-2; the match to TRBD1 covers 9 bases. The CDR3 has 14 residues. V lost 3 bases and J lost 3; bases outside the gene matches: 0. Germline lookup yields CDR1 SGHRS and CDR2 YFSETQ. The CDR3 sequence is CASSWTGDTGELFF. Here the CDR3 DNA reads TGCGCCAGCAGCTGGACAGGGGACACCGGGGAGCTGTTTTTT. Drawing the rest from reference TRBV5-1 and TRBJ2-2, the complete variable domain is KAGVTQTPRYLIKTRGQQVTLSCSPISGHRSVSWYQQTPGQGLQFLFEYFSETQRNKGNFPGRFSGRQFSNSRSEMNVSTLELGDSALYLCASSWTGDTGELFFGEGSRLTVL.

This chain links TRBV7-3 with TRBJ2-1, with TRBD1 as a possible D gene (5 bases). Deletions cut 5 bases from V and 1 base from J, with 9 bases between. Germline V lookup: CDR1 SGHTA, CDR2 FQGTGA. This CDR3 spans 14 amino acids. This chain's CDR3 is CASSPQGSYNEQFF. The CDR3 region has the DNA TGTGCCAGCAGCCCTCAGGGTTCCTACAATGAGCAGTTCTTC.